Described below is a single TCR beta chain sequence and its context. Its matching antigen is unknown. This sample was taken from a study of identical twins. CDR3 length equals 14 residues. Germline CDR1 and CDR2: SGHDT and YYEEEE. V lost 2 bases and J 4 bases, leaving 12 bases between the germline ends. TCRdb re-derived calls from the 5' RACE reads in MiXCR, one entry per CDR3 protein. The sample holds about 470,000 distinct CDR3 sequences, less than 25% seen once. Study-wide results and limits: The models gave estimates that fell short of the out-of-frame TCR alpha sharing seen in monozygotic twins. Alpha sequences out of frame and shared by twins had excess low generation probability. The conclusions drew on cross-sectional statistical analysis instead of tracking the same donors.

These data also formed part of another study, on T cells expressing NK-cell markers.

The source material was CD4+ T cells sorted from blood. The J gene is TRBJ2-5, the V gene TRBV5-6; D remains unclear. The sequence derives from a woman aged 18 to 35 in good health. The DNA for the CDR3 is TGTGCCAGCAGCTTTTGGGCCATGGGAGAGACCCAGTACTTC. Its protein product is CASSFWAMGETQYF.